This TCR beta chain was identified during a study of control samples from healthy donors and cancer patients. TCRdb's copy holds only in-frame clones and misses some; the assay was immunoSEQ multiplex PCR. Of about 100,000 clones in the sample, approximately 90% were seen once. The TCR sequence derives from a young man in good health. The sequenced sample was blood.

The CDR3: CASSLEALGAEAFF. The CDR3 DNA reads TGCGCCAGCAGCTTGGAGGCCCTTGGCGCTGAAGCTTTCTTT. The chain joins TRBV5-1 to TRBJ1-1; D is undetermined. The V gene's germline CDR1 is SGHRS and CDR2 YFSETQ. V lost 0 bases and J lost 6, with 12 bases in between. The CDR3 runs to 14 residues. The variable domain in full, completed from reference TRBV5-1 and TRBJ1-1, reads KAGVTQTPRYLIKTRGQQVTLSCSPISGHRSVSWYQQTPGQGLQFLFEYFSETQRNKGNFPGRFSGRQFSNSRSEMNVSTLELGDSALYLCASSLEALGAEAFFGQGTRLTVV.